This is a list of T cell receptor beta chains from one sample in a study of blood T cell repertoires in COVID-19. Sequencing used immunoSEQ multiplex PCR; TCRdb keeps in-frame clones, though not all of them. This sample carries around 210,000 clones, 84% of them seen once, and the ten largest clones take roughly 13%. Sequencing was performed on peripheral blood. The source of these receptors is a human donor in a cohort sampled during active COVID-19. Both conserved end residues are part of each CDR3. The D gene is left open where the match is weak. Expanded clones get a size class; other rows say once, few or many, or leave the size out.

d_call j_call v_call clone_size cdr3_aa cdr3_nt
TRBD1 TRBJ2-6 TRBV5-1 once CASSLDRGAGANVLTF TGCGCCAGCAGCTTGGACAGGGGTGCAGGGGCCAACGTCCTGACTTTC
TRBD2 TRBJ2-1 TRBV19 NA CASKTSGGYNEQFF TGTGCCAGTAAGACTAGCGGGGGTTACAATGAGCAGTTCTTC
NA TRBJ2-1 TRBV7-9 NA CASSLEASMGSSYNEQFF TGTGCCAGCAGCTTAGAGGCTAGCATGGGGAGCTCCTACAATGAGCAGTTCTTC
NA TRBJ2-3 TRBV19 once CASSVFARKRTDTQYF TGTGCCAGTAGTGTATTTGCGCGAAAGCGGACAGATACGCAGTATTTT
TRBD2 TRBJ2-1 TRBV4-2 NA CASSQDRGGISYNEQFF TGTGCCAGCAGCCAAGATCGGGGGGGGATCTCCTACAATGAGCAGTTCTTC
TRBD1 TRBJ1-4 TRBV2 NA CASTRTGGAFIVEKLFF TGTGCCAGCACCAGAACAGGGGGCGCGTTTATAGTTGAAAAACTGTTTTTT
NA TRBJ2-7 TRBV7-9 NA CASSQPGNYEQYF TGTGCCAGCAGCCAGCCCGGGAACTACGAGCAGTACTTC
NA TRBJ2-1 TRBV19 NA CASSPRHGGEQFF TGTGCCAGTAGTCCCCGGCACGGCGGTGAGCAGTTCTTC
NA TRBJ1-3 TRBV5-1 NA CASSMDAGSGNTIYF TGCGCCAGCAGCATGGACGCGGGCTCTGGAAACACCATATATTTT
NA TRBJ2-5 TRBV14 NA CASSQEPVETQYF TGTGCCAGCAGCCAAGAGCCGGTGGAGACCCAGTACTTC
TRBD1 TRBJ1-5 TRBV28 NA CASSSRQGASNQPQHF TGTGCCAGCAGTTCCAGACAGGGTGCGAGCAATCAGCCCCAGCATTTT
NA TRBJ2-6 TRBV5-1 NA CASSRDTGANVLTF TGCGCCAGCAGCCGGGACACCGGGGCCAACGTCCTGACTTTC
TRBD2 TRBJ2-1 TRBV19 NA CASSLRLAGLYNEQFF TGTGCCAGTAGTCTGCGACTAGCGGGACTATACAATGAGCAGTTCTTC
NA TRBJ1-5 TRBV6-6 once CASRADKAQPQHF TGTGCCAGCAGGGCGGACAAGGCTCAGCCCCAGCATTTT
TRBD2 TRBJ2-3 TRBV27 NA CASSKRLAEGTDTQYF TGTGCCAGCAGCAAAAGGCTAGCGGAGGGAACAGATACGCAGTATTTT
NA TRBJ2-3 TRBV4-1 NA CASSPQGGDTQYF TGCGCCAGCAGCCCGCAGGGAGGAGATACGCAGTATTTT
TRBD2 TRBJ2-1 TRBV5-1 few CASSLDGTRGNEQFF TGCGCCAGCAGCTTGGATGGGACTAGAGGCAATGAGCAGTTCTTC
TRBD1 TRBJ1-2 TRBV28 NA CASKGTDGYTF TGTGCCAGCAAAGGGACAGATGGCTACACCTTC
NA TRBJ1-5 TRBV5-6 once CASSFGNARRGSQPQHF TGTGCCAGCAGCTTTGGTAACGCCCGGAGGGGTAGTCAGCCCCAGCATTTT
TRBD1 TRBJ1-4 TRBV3-1/TRBV3-2 few CASAGTGNEKLFF TGTGCCAGCGCCGGGACAGGGAATGAAAAACTGTTTTTT
TRBD2 TRBJ2-3 TRBV28 NA CASSSQGAAGGPTDTQYF TGTGCCAGCAGTTCGCAGGGGGCAGCGGGAGGGCCGACAGATACGCAGTATTTT
NA TRBJ2-3 TRBV29-1 NA CSVYRSTDTQYF TGCAGCGTTTACAGGAGTACAGATACGCAGTATTTT
NA TRBJ2-7 TRBV6-4 NA CASGSGTGPYEQYF TGTGCCAGCGGAAGCGGGACAGGCCCCTACGAGCAGTACTTC
TRBD2 TRBJ2-1 TRBV11-2 few CASSSPLAGDLNEQFF TGTGCCAGCAGCTCGCCACTAGCGGGAGATTTAAATGAGCAGTTCTTC
NA TRBJ1-2 TRBV28 NA CASSLDSPYGYTF TGTGCCAGCAGTTTGGACAGCCCTTATGGCTACACCTTC
NA TRBJ2-5 TRBV7-9 NA CASSLRFSGLQETQYF TGTGCCAGCAGCTTAAGATTCTCCGGACTACAAGAGACCCAGTACTTC
NA TRBJ2-1 TRBV13 NA CASSSFDRGGEQFF TGTGCCAGCAGCTCATTTGACAGGGGAGGGGAGCAGTTCTTC
NA TRBJ2-5 TRBV28 NA CASLTGNGETQYF TGTGCCAGCCTCACAGGGAATGGAGAGACCCAGTACTTC
NA TRBJ1-5 TRBV2 NA CASRPRHNQPQHF TGTGCCAGCAGGCCGAGGCACAATCAGCCCCAGCATTTT
NA TRBJ2-2 TRBV28 NA CASQFPNTGELFF TGTGCCAGCCAATTTCCCAACACCGGGGAGCTGTTTTTT
TRBD2 TRBJ2-2 TRBV6-5 once CASKTAGVAGELFF TGTGCCAGCAAGACAGCGGGAGTCGCCGGGGAGCTGTTTTTT
NA TRBJ2-2 TRBV12-3/TRBV12-4 NA CASRTVGTGELFF TGTGCCAGCAGGACTGTGGGCACCGGGGAGCTGTTTTTT
TRBD2 TRBJ2-3 TRBV24-1 few CATRPGGRTDTQYF TGTGCCACCAGGCCGGGAGGCCGGACCGATACGCAGTATTTT
TRBD1 TRBJ2-7 TRBV15 once CATSRERDRAYEQYF TGTGCCACCAGCAGAGAAAGGGACAGAGCCTACGAGCAGTACTTC
TRBD1 TRBJ1-3 TRBV7-2 NA CASSLARTGEDGNTIYF TGTGCCAGCAGCTTAGCGCGGACAGGTGAAGATGGAAACACCATATATTTT
TRBD1 TRBJ1-6 TRBV30 NA CAWRSGDRDRAPLHF TGTGCCTGGAGATCTGGGGACAGGGATAGGGCACCCCTCCACTTT
NA TRBJ1-1 TRBV18 NA CASSLGGNTEAFF TGTGCCAGCTCACTGGGGGGGAACACTGAAGCTTTCTTT
NA TRBJ2-3 TRBV5-1 NA CASSLGQIPPDTQYF TGCGCCAGCAGCTTGGGACAGATCCCTCCAGATACGCAGTATTTT
NA TRBJ2-2 TRBV6-4 NA CASSETGGEGTGELFF TGTGCCAGCAGTGAGACAGGTGGCGAGGGTACCGGGGAGCTGTTTTTT
TRBD1 TRBJ1-5 TRBV6-6 once CASSYLQGAQPQHF TGTGCCAGCAGTTACCTACAGGGGGCTCAGCCCCAGCATTTT
NA TRBJ2-7 TRBV11-3 NA CASSLGAGEQYF TGTGCCAGCAGCTTAGGAGCAGGGGAGCAGTACTTC
TRBD1 TRBJ1-2 TRBV4-1 NA CASSQPPQGAYGYTF TGCGCCAGCAGCCAACCCCCACAGGGGGCGTATGGCTACACCTTC
TRBD1 TRBJ2-7 TRBV27 NA CASSPNHRGDKQYF TGTGCCAGCAGTCCTAATCACAGGGGGGACAAGCAGTACTTC
TRBD1 TRBJ2-3 TRBV4-2 NA CASSLIHRGRYTDTQYF TGTGCCAGCAGCCTAATTCACAGGGGAAGATACACAGATACGCAGTATTTT
NA TRBJ2-2 TRBV6-5 NA CASRREPTNTGELFF TGTGCCAGCAGGAGGGAGCCTACGAACACCGGGGAGCTGTTTTTT